The next 25 T cell receptor beta chains were all read from a single sample in a study of cytomegalovirus exposure and HLA in healthy donors. The PCR ran on 60 Vbeta and 13 Jbeta primers. The protocol was immunoSEQ multiplex PCR, while the TCRdb copy is restricted to in-frame clones and leaves out a portion. Of 95,000 to 150,000 clones listed, 15% to 20% were seen once; the top ten hold approximately 2.9%. Material for sequencing was PBMCs. The source is a female donor in good health and CMV-seropositive.

This clone was picked up a small number of times. V is TRBV28 and J is TRBJ1-2; no reliable D call. In germline, CDR1 is MDHEN, CDR2 SYDVKM. V was pared by 3 bases and J by 7 bases, with 15 bases between. The CDR3 is 14 amino acids. CDR3 amino acids: CASSLVGRLGGYTF. The CDR3 bases are TGTGCCAGCAGTTTGGTGGGGAGGCTTGGTGGCTACACCTTC.

The sample holds a few counts of this clone. V is TRBV4-2 and J is TRBJ1-1; a weak D match, TRBD1 (5 bases). Trimming left V 1 base short and J 4 bases short, with 13 bases between. The CDR3 loop spans 15 amino acids. The germline V gene encodes CDR1 LGHNA and CDR2 YNFKEQ. The CDR3 protein is CASSQAAGGGTEAFF. CDR3 nucleotide sequence: TGTGCCAGCAGCCAAGCCGCGGGGGGTGGCACTGAAGCTTTCTTT.

This clone was counted between two and nine times. CDR3 nucleotides: TGTGCCAGCAGCGTAGTGGCGGGGTATAATTCACCCCTCCACTTT. Protein sequence: CASSVVAGYNSPLHF. This sequence joins TRBV9 and TRBJ1-6; no firm D call. The CDR3 length is 15 residues. Trimming left V 0 bases short and J 4 bases short, with 8 bases between. The V gene's germline CDR1 is SGDLS and CDR2 YYNGEE.

This clone turned up a few times. The chain uses TRBV6-6 and TRBJ2-7, with D maybe TRBD1 (6 bases). The ends were cut back, 9 bases at V and 0 bases at J, with 12 bases in the middle. This CDR3 comprises 13 residues. CDR1 is MNHNY, CDR2 SVGAGI, per germline (reference sequence). This CDR3 reads CASTGQPSYEQYF. DNA for the CDR3: TGTGCCAGTACGGGACAACCCTCCTACGAGCAGTACTTC.

This clone was counted only a few times. The chain links TRBV30 to TRBJ1-1; D ambiguous. Trimming shortened V by 0 bases and J by 0 bases, and 5 bases separated the two germline ends. The CDR3 spans 13 residues. CDR1 and CDR2 (germline): GTSNPN, SVGIG (reference sequence). CDR3 sequence (DNA): TGTGCCTGGAGTGTACAGATGAACACTGAAGCTTTCTTT. It translates to CAWSVQMNTEAFF.

This clone turned up a few times. The chain has TRBV29-1 and TRBJ2-1; TRBD2 agrees at 9 bases. This CDR3 region has 14 residues. Trimming at V came to 6 bases and at J to 7 bases, leaving 10 bases not matched to a gene. CDR1 is SQVTM, CDR2 ANQGSEA, per germline. As DNA, the CDR3 is TGCAGCGTCCCCGGGTGGCTAGCGGGGAATGAGCAGTTCTTC. This encodes CSVPGWLAGNEQFF.

This clone was counted only a few times. The genes are TRBV6-1 and TRBJ2-4; TRBD1 agrees at 8 bases. Looked up from germline, CDR1 is MNHNS and CDR2 is SASEGT. The CDR3 has 16 residues. V shed 0 bases, J shed 8 bases, and the junction held 9 bases outside the gene matches. This CDR3 is CASSEALGTGGYIQYF. The CDR3 nucleotides are TGTGCCAGCAGTGAAGCGCTCGGGACAGGCGGTTACATTCAGTACTTC.

This clone was seen more than once but under ten times. The rearrangement uses TRBV28 and TRBJ1-5; 7 bases are a match to TRBD1. Per germline, CDR1 MDHEN and CDR2 SYDVKM. The CDR3 spans 15 residues. V dropped 4 bases and J dropped 2; count of bases not matched to a gene: 5. This CDR3 is CASSYRDRRNQPQHF. The CDR3 coding sequence is TGTGCCAGCAGTTACCGGGACAGACGCAATCAGCCCCAGCATTTT.

This clone was detected a few times. Other DNA sequences in this specimen translate into the identical CDR3. V and J are TRBV10-3 and TRBJ1-5; D not resolved. Germline loops: CDR1 ENHRY, CDR2 SYGVKD. The CDR3 has 13 residues. V lost 6 bases, J lost 1 base, and 7 bases lay in between. The CDR3 sequence: CAIRPESNQPQHF. The CDR3 DNA reads as TGTGCCATCAGACCGGAGAGCAATCAGCCCCAGCATTTT.

CDR3 sequence: CASSEGTGSGNTIYF. Here the CDR3 DNA reads TGTGCCAGCAGTGAAGGGACAGGGTCTGGAAACACCATATATTTT. The rearrangement joins TRBV2 to TRBJ1-3; 8 bases agree with TRBD1. Per germline, CDR1 SNHLY and CDR2 FYNNEI. Trimming at V came to 1 base and at J to 1 base, leaving 0 bases not matched to a gene. There are 15 residues in the CDR3.

The V gene is TRBV21-1, the J gene TRBJ1-2; TRBD1 is taken as the D call from the table, unchecked against the DNA. TRBV21-1 is a listed pseudogene. The CDR3 sequence is 13 residues long. As DNA, the CDR3 is TGTGCCAGCAGCAAAGGGCCTTGCTATGGCTACACCTTC. Protein product: CASSKGPCYGYTF.

Only a few counts were recorded for this clone. The rearrangement links TRBV30 to TRBJ2-7, with 7 positions matching TRBD2. V trimming: 4 bases; J trimming: 7 bases; junction bases outside the gene matches: 10. Germline V gene data show CDR1 as GTSNPN and CDR2 as SVGIG (reference sequence). The CDR3 totals 13 residues. In nucleotides, the CDR3 is TGTGCCTGGACACGGGGGGTAAGGTGGGAGCAGTACTTC. It encodes CAWTRGVRWEQYF. Full variable domain (rest looked up from reference TRBV30 and TRBJ2-7): SQTIHQWPATLVQPVGSPLSLECTVEGTSNPNLYWYRQAAGRGLQLLFYSVGIGQISSEVPQNLSASRPQDRQFILSSKKLLLSDSGFYLCAWTRGVRWEQYFGPGTRLTVT.

The chain carries TRBV27 and TRBJ2-7; 11 bases match TRBD2. From germline, CDR1 is MNHEY and CDR2 SMNVEV (reference sequence). J lost 2 bases, V lost 8 bases, and 8 bases had no gene match. The CDR3 spans 15 residues. This chain's CDR3 is CASWPGTSGTYEQYF. Here the CDR3 DNA reads TGTGCCAGCTGGCCGGGGACTAGCGGTACCTACGAGCAGTACTTC.

This chain connects TRBV5-1 to TRBJ2-3; 11 nucleotides agree with TRBD2. Unmatched junction bases numbered 5, after V lost 3 bases and J lost 2 bases. CDR3 length equals 16 residues. The germline V gene has CDR1 SGHRS and CDR2 YFSETQ. The CDR3 DNA follows: TGCGCCAGCAGCTGGGTAGCGGGGGGGTCCACAGATACGCAGTATTTT. It encodes CASSWVAGGSTDTQYF.

The chain has TRBV6-5 and TRBJ2-3; no reliable D call. From germline, CDR1 is MNHEY and CDR2 SVGAGI. The CDR3 runs to 16 residues. The V and J ends lost 3 bases and 3 bases respectively, with 16 bases between them. DNA of the CDR3: TGTGCCAGCAGTTATAGAAGCCACCCCCCTACAGATACGCAGTATTTT. Translating it yields CASSYRSHPPTDTQYF.

The V gene is TRBV4-2, the J gene TRBJ2-5; D is unresolved. The CDR3 has 12 residues. V lost 1 base and J 5 bases, leaving 5 bases between the germline ends. CDR1 LGHNA and CDR2 YNFKEQ come from the germline V gene. CDR3 loop: CASSQGVETQYF. The CDR3, as DNA: TGTGCCAGCAGCCAAGGAGTGGAGACCCAGTACTTC.

This clone has only a few counts. The chain employs TRBV30 and TRBJ1-6; 9 positions match TRBD1. Losses at the gene ends were 1 base for V and 7 bases for J; bases not matched to a gene: 5. Looked up from germline, CDR1 is GTSNPN and CDR2 is SVGIG (reference sequence). This CDR3 is built from 15 residues. The CDR3 here is CAWSAQGAYNSPLHF. DNA for the CDR3: TGTGCCTGGAGTGCACAGGGGGCGTACAATTCACCCCTCCACTTT.

The chain carries TRBV28 and TRBJ2-7; D is ambiguous. The germline V and J ends were trimmed by 4 bases and 7 bases, with 11 bases remaining between them. CDR1 is MDHEN, CDR2 SYDVKM, per germline. The CDR3 spans 12 residues. CDR3 in DNA: TGTGCCAGCAGTTCGAGACTGTGGGAGCAGTACTTC. It encodes CASSSRLWEQYF. The full variable domain, in which reference TRBV28 and TRBJ2-7 provide the parts outside the CDR3, is DVKVTQSSRYLVKRTGEKVFLECVQDMDHENMFWYRQDPGLGLRLIYFSYDVKMKEKGDIPEGYSVSREKKERFSLILESASTNQTSMYLCASSSRLWEQYFGPGTRLTVT.

This clone was counted a single time. This chain connects TRBV11-3 to TRBJ1-4; D gene ambiguous. This CDR3 spans 14 amino acids. Germline V gives CDR1 SGHNT, CDR2 YENEEA. The V end lost 1 base, the J end lost 8 bases, and 11 bases lay between the germline ends. As DNA, the CDR3 is TGTGCCAGCAGCTTAGCGGGATTGTACGAAAAACTGTTTTTT. Its translation is CASSLAGLYEKLFF.

The chain is built from TRBV15 and TRBJ1-5; TRBD1 matches at 7 bases. Germline assignment: CDR1 LNHNV and CDR2 YYDKDF (reference sequence). The J segment lost 2 bases and the V segment lost 0 bases, leaving 4 bases of the junction unmatched. CDR3 length: 16 amino acids. The CDR3 DNA follows: TGTGCCACCAGCAGAGATGGAGACAGGGGCAATCAGCCCCAGCATTTT. Translating gives CATSRDGDRGNQPQHF.

This clone was seen only a few times. The chain employs TRBV30 and TRBJ1-1; 9 positions agree with TRBD1. The germline V gene encodes CDR1 GTSNPN and CDR2 SVGIG (reference sequence). The V segment lost 1 base and the J segment 0 bases; nucleotides outside the gene matches: 9. This CDR3 is built from 17 residues. CDR3 sequence: CAWSAGTGWKMNTEAFF. CDR3 bases: TGTGCCTGGAGTGCTGGGACAGGGTGGAAAATGAACACTGAAGCTTTCTTT.

The chain combines TRBV5-6 with TRBJ1-3; possible D gene TRBD1, 6 bases. Trimming pared 0 bases from V and 10 bases from J, leaving 11 bases between. This CDR3 contains 13 residues. In germline, CDR1 is SGHDT, CDR2 YYEEEE. CDR3 region: CASSLGQERTIYF. In nucleotides, the CDR3 is TGTGCCAGCAGCTTGGGACAGGAAAGAACCATATATTTT. Full variable domain (missing parts from reference TRBV5-6 and TRBJ1-3): DAGVTQSPTHLIKTRGQQVTLRCSPKSGHDTVSWYQQALGQGPQFIFQYYEEEERQRGNFPDRFSGHQFPNYSSELNVNALLLGDSALYLCASSLGQERTIYFGEGSWLTVV.

There are a few counts of this clone. The chain recombines TRBV4-2 with TRBJ2-1; TRBD2 matches at 8 bases. After removal of 0 bases from V and 6 bases from J, the junction contained 13 bases not matched to a gene. Germline CDR1 is LGHNA and CDR2 is YNFKEQ. This CDR3 spans 18 amino acids. CDR3 nucleotide sequence: TGTGCCAGCAGCCAAGAAATGGTCGGCGGGGGGATTCCCAATGAGCAGTTCTTC. This translates into CASSQEMVGGGIPNEQFF.

This clone showed up just a few times. The chain links TRBV5-4 to TRBJ2-1; 7 positions agree with TRBD1. Trimming cost V 4 bases and J 12 bases; bases outside gene matches: 7. This CDR3 is 12 amino acids long. Germline lookup yields CDR1 SGHNT and CDR2 YYREEE (reference sequence). The CDR3: CASSPQGSGQFF. As DNA, the CDR3 is TGTGCCAGCAGCCCACAGGGGTCGGGGCAGTTCTTC.

This clone was observed a handful of times. This chain joins TRBV19 and TRBJ1-5; D might be TRBD1 (6 bases). The germline V gene has CDR1 LNHDA and CDR2 SQIVND (reference sequence). V lost 5 bases to trimming and J lost 5 bases, with 13 bases between them. CDR3 length equals 14 residues. CDR3: CASSPQGSYQPQHF. The CDR3 region has the DNA TGTGCCAGTAGTCCCCAGGGGTCTTATCAGCCCCAGCATTTT.